This T cell receptor beta chain was obtained from a study of CD8 T cells in ankylosing spondylitis listed by TCRdb under 2017. Regarding the research as a whole: The study profiled T cell receptor beta repertoires in healthy donors and ankylosing spondylitis patients to find disease-linked TCR variants. The full study cohort comprised around 25 ankylosing spondylitis patients and some 100 healthy donors. Peripheral blood was sampled, and synovial fluid was also collected from ankylosing spondylitis patients. General conclusions and limits of the study: According to the report, matched synovial fluid samples from ankylosing spondylitis patients were significantly enriched for the disease-linked clones. Some of the motif variants had been reported before in the synovial fluid and blood of reactive arthritis patients, a finding that suggests common disease-initiation mechanisms. The disease-linked clones had a CD8+ phenotype and were found at relatively low frequencies in peripheral blood. Blood from ankylosing spondylitis patients appeared to be characterized by a TCR beta motif made up of under ten highly homologous amino acid variants.

The germline V gene (reference sequence) yields MNHEY for CDR1 and SMNVEV for CDR2. Reading from cysteine to phenylalanine, the CDR3 counts 16 amino acids. The retained sequence is limited to the CDR3, 48 bases, with the frame set at the first base. V loses 5 bases at its end and J loses 1 base; junction bases beyond the gene matches: 6. A word on this clonotype: Its binding antigen is unknown. No per-base quality is available; no much larger clone lies one base away.

TCRdb names Illumina HiSeq 2500 as the instrument used. Quantitative 5'-RACE with molecular barcodes was used to prepare TCR beta libraries. As for how the authors treated the data: Disease-linked TCR variants were identified with a new computational method built on a probabilistic model of VDJ rearrangement. Starting from the raw public reads, TCRdb applied fastp trimming at Q25, assembled clones with MiXCR and retained in-frame beta chains. Records with the same CDR3 protein are collapsed into one entry carrying the most frequent genes and DNA. TCRdb's processing, not the study's, gives the V and J calls here. The sample has 670,000 or so distinct CDR3 sequences on record, 15% to 20% of them singletons. The biggest ten clones account for roughly a fifth of the sample.

The chain links TRBV27 with TRBJ2-7, with 12 bases matching TRBD1. The material sequenced was blood, either unsorted or a sorted T cell fraction (not recorded which). This clonotype was sampled from a male donor with ankylosing spondylitis. The CDR3 protein: CASSTSGQGASYEQYF. The base sequence is TGTGCCAGCAGTACCTCGGGACAGGGGGCTTCCTACGAGCAGTACTTC.